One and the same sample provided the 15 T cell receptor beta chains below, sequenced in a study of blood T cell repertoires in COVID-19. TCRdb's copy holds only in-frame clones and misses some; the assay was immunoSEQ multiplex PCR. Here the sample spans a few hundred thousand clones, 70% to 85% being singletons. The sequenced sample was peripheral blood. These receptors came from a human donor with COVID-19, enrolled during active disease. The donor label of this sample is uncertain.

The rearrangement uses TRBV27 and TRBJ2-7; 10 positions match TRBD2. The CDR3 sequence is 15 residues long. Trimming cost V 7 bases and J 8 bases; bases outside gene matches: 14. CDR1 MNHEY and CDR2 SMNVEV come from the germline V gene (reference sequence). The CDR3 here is CASMRESGRAYKQYF. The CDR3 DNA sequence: TGTGCCAGCATGAGGGAAAGCGGGAGGGCCTATAAGCAGTACTTC.

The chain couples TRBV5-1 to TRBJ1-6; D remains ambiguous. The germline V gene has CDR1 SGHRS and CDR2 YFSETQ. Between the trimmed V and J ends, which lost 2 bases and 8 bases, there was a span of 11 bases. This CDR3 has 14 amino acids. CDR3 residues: CASSLIAEDSPLHF. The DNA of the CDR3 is TGCGCCAGCAGCTTAATCGCGGAAGATTCACCCCTCCACTTT.

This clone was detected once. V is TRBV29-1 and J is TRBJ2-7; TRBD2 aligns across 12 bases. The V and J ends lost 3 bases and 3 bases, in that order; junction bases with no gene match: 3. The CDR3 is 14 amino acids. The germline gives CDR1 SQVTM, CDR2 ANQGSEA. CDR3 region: CSVDLLAGGYEQYF. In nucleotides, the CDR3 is TGCAGCGTTGATTTACTAGCGGGAGGCTACGAGCAGTACTTC.

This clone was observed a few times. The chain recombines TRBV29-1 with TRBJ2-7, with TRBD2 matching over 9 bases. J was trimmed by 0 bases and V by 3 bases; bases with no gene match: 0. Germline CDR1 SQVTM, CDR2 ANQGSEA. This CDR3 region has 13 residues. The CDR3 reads CSVETSGSYEQYF. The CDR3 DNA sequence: TGCAGCGTTGAGACTAGCGGCTCCTACGAGCAGTACTTC.

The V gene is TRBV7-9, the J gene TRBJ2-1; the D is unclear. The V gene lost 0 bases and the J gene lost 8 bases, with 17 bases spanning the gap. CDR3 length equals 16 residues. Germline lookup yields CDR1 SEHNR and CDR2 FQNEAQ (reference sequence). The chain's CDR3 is CASSLASRTPSDEQFF. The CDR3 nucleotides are TGTGCCAGCAGCTTAGCCTCGAGAACGCCGTCGGATGAGCAGTTCTTC.

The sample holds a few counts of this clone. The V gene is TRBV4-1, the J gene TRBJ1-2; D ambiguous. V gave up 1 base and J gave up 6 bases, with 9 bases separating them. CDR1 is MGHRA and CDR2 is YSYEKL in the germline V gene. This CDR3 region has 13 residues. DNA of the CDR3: TGCGCCAGCAGCCAAGGTCGGGGTGATGGCTACACCTTC. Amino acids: CASSQGRGDGYTF.

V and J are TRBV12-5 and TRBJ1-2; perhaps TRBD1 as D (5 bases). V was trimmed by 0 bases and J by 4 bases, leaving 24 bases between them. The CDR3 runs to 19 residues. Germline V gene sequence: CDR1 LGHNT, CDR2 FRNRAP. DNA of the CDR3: TGTGCTAGTGGTTTGGTAGGCGGGGGGGTCCTTCTTGGTGGCTATGGCTACACCTTC. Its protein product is CASGLVGGGVLLGGYGYTF. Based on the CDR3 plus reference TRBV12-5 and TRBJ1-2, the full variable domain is DARVTQTPRHKVTEMGQEVTMRCQPILGHNTVFWYRQTMMQGLELLAYFRNRAPLDDSGMPKDRFSAEMPDATLATLKIQPSEPRDSAVYFCASGLVGGGVLLGGYGYTFGSGTRLTVV.

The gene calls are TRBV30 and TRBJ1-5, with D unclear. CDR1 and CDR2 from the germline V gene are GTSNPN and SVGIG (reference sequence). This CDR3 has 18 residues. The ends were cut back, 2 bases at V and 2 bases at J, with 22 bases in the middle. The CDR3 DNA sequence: TGTGCCTGGAGTACCTCCAGATTGGGCTTCGGCCGCAATCAGCCCCAGCATTTT. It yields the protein CAWSTSRLGFGRNQPQHF.

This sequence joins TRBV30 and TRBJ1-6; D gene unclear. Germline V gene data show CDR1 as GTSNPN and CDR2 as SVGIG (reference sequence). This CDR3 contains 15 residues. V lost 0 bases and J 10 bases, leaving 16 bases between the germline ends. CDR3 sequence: CAWSVRGSLESPLHF. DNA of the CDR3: TGTGCCTGGAGTGTACGGGGTTCCTTGGAGTCACCCCTCCACTTT.

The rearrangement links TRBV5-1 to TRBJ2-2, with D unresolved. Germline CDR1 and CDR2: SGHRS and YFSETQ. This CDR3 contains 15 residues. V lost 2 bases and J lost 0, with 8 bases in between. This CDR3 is CASSFSRSNTGELFF. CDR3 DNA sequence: TGCGCCAGCAGCTTCTCCAGGTCGAACACCGGGGAGCTGTTTTTT.

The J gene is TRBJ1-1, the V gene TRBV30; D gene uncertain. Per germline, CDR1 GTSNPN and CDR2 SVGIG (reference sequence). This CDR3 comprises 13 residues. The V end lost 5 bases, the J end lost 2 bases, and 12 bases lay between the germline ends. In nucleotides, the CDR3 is TGTGCCTGGTCGTCAGATTTAAACACTGAAGCTTTCTTT. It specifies CAWSSDLNTEAFF.

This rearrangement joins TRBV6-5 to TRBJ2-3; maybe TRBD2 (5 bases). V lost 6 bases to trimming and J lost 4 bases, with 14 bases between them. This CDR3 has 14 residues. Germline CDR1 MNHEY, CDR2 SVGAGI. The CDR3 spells CASRRATRADTQYF. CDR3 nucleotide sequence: TGTGCCAGCAGGAGGGCAACGCGAGCAGATACGCAGTATTTT.

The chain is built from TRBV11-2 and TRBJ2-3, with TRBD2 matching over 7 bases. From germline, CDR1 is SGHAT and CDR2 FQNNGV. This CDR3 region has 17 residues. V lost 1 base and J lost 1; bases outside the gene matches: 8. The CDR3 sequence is CASSLVGGGEGTDTQYF. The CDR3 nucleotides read TGTGCCAGCAGCTTAGTGGGTGGGGGGGAAGGCACAGATACGCAGTATTTT.

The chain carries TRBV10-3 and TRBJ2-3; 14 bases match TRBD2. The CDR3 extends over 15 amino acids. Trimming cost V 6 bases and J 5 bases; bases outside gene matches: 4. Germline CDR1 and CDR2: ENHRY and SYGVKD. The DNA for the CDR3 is TGTGCCATCAGAGCGGGACTAGCGGGAGAAGATACGCAGTATTTT. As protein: CAIRAGLAGEDTQYF.

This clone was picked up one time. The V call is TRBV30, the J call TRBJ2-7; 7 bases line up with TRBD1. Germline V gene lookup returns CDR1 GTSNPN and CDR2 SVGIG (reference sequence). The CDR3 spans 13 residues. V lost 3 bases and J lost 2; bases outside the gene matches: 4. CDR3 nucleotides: TGTGCCTGGAGATTGGGACAGACCTACGAGCAGTACTTC. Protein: CAWRLGQTYEQYF.